One and the same sample provided the 11 T cell receptor beta chains below, sequenced in a study of response to subunit inactivated influenza vaccine. TCRdb independently ran MiXCR on the RT-PCR reads; one entry per CDR3 protein. Of some 300,000 distinct CDR3 sequences in the sample, about 20% were seen once. This material consisted of PBMCs from blood, taken around 22 months after vaccination. These receptors came from a man in his fifties or sixties who received an inactivated influenza vaccine.

This clonotype has only a few counts. The chain combines TRBV5-1 with TRBJ1-1; 7 bases are a match to TRBD1. The CDR3 is 15 amino acids. CDR1 and CDR2 from the germline V gene are SGHRS and YFSETQ. The junction had 6 bases not matched to a gene; V was cut back by 4 bases and J by 0 bases. DNA for the CDR3: TGCGCCAGCAGCCATGGGGGACAGTTGAACACTGAAGCTTTCTTT. It specifies CASSHGGQLNTEAFF.

This clonotype showed up just a few times. The chain employs TRBV5-1 and TRBJ2-2, with 7 bases that match TRBD2. The V gene's germline CDR1 is SGHRS and CDR2 YFSETQ. The CDR3 is 17 residues long. Losses at the gene ends were 6 bases for V and 0 bases for J; bases not matched to a gene: 11. The CDR3 nucleotides read TGCGCCAGCACGGAAGTTCTCAGCGGGACGAACACCGGGGAGCTGTTTTTT. Protein: CASTEVLSGTNTGELFF.

V is TRBV24-1 and J is TRBJ2-1, with 10 bases matching TRBD2. Germline CDR1 is KGHDR and CDR2 is SFDVKD. The CDR3 is 15 residues long. The junction had 3 bases not matched to a gene; V was cut back by 3 bases and J by 5 bases. The CDR3 loop is CATSDEAGGNNEQFF. DNA for the CDR3: TGTGCCACCAGTGATGAAGCGGGAGGGAACAATGAGCAGTTCTTC.

This clonotype has only a few counts. The rearrangement uses TRBV4-3 and TRBJ2-2; D possibly corresponds to TRBD1 (6 bases). The V and J ends lost 0 bases and 0 bases respectively, with 17 bases between them. Germline CDR1 and CDR2: LGHNA and YSLEER. The CDR3 totals 19 residues. This chain's CDR3 is CASSQDRPGEVSNTGELFF. The CDR3 region has the DNA TGCGCCAGCAGCCAAGACCGGCCAGGGGAAGTTTCGAACACCGGGGAGCTGTTTTTT.

This clonotype appeared a few times. The chain has TRBV24-1 and TRBJ2-1, with D perhaps TRBD2 (6 bases). This CDR3 is 15 amino acids long. Germline lookup yields CDR1 KGHDR and CDR2 SFDVKD. Trimming took 4 bases from V and 8 from J, leaving 17 bases between them. The chain's CDR3 is CATSDPHAGNHEQFF. CDR3 coding DNA: TGTGCCACCAGTGACCCCCACGCGGGAAATCATGAGCAGTTCTTC.

The chain employs TRBV19 and TRBJ2-7, with TRBD2 matching 11 bases. CDR3 size: 15 residues. The V segment lost 3 bases and the J segment 6 bases; nucleotides outside the gene matches: 7. The germline V gene has CDR1 LNHDA and CDR2 SQIVND (reference sequence). The CDR3 DNA follows: TGTGCCAGTAGTATGTCGGCTAGCGGGAGGAGCGAGCAGTACTTC. Translating it yields CASSMSASGRSEQYF. Together with reference TRBV19 and TRBJ2-7, the CDR3 gives the full variable domain: DGGITQSPKYLFRKEGQNVTLSCEQNLNHDAMYWYRQDPGQGLRLIYYSQIVNDFQKGDIAEGYSVSREKKESFPLTVTSAQKNPTAFYLCASSMSASGRSEQYFGPGTRLTVT.

This clonotype has only a few counts. The rearrangement joins TRBV4-2 to TRBJ2-1; 12 bases line up with TRBD2. Trimming took 0 bases from V and 7 from J; bases not matched to a gene: 4. CDR1 and CDR2 from the germline V gene are LGHNA and YNFKEQ. CDR3 length: 16 amino acids. CDR3 sequence (DNA): TGTGCCAGCAGCCAAGACCCACTAGCGGGAGGAAATGAGCAGTTCTTC. Its translation: CASSQDPLAGGNEQFF.

As concerns this clonotype: Mismatch with germline at one junction end may stem from a read error. V and J are TRBV6-1 and TRBJ2-4; D remains ambiguous. The CDR3 has 15 residues. Germline-derived CDR1 and CDR2 are MNHNS and SASEGT. Here the CDR3 reads CAGSRPSRSENIQYF. CDR3 DNA: TGTGCCGGCAGTCGACCGTCACGTTCGGAAAACATTCAGTACTTC.

This clonotype was observed a handful of times. This rearrangement joins TRBV12-3 or TRBV12-4 to TRBJ1-2; no reliable D call. The V and J ends lost 2 bases and 6 bases respectively, with 13 bases between them. This CDR3 is 14 amino acids long. DNA of the CDR3: TGTGCCAGCAGTTTATATCGGAGGGCTGATGGCTACACCTTC. Translated, it gives CASSLYRRADGYTF.

In this sample, this clonotype turned up a few times. This rearrangement joins TRBV25-1 to TRBJ2-3; D gene unclear. This CDR3 contains 11 residues. CDR1 MGHDK and CDR2 SYGVNS come from the germline V gene. V was clipped by 3 bases and J by 4 bases, with 2 bases between them. This chain's CDR3 is CASSEADTQYF. CDR3 bases: TGTGCCAGCAGTGAGGCAGATACGCAGTATTTT.

V and J are TRBV20-1 and TRBJ1-6; TRBD1 is a possible D gene (6 bases). In germline, CDR1 is DFQATT, CDR2 SNEGSKA (reference sequence). With 6 bases removed from V and 6 bases from J, the gap between germline ends came to 12 bases. This CDR3 comprises 13 residues. The CDR3 nucleotides are TGCAGTGCCCTAGAGGACAGTAATTCACCCCTCCACTTT. Protein sequence: CSALEDSNSPLHF.